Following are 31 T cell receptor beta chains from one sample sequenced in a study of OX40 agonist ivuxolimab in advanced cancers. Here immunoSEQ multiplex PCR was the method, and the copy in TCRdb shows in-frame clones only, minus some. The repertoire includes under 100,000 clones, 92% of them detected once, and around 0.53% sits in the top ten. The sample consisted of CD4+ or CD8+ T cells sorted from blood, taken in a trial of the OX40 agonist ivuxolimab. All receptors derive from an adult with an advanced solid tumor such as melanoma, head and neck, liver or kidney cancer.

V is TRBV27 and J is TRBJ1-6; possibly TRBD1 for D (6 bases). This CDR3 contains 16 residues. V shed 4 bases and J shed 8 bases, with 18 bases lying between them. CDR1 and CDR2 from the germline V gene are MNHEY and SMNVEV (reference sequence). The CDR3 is CASSSSPGTLHSPLHF. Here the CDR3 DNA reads TGTGCCAGCAGTTCTAGCCCGGGGACACTCCATTCACCCCTCCACTTT.

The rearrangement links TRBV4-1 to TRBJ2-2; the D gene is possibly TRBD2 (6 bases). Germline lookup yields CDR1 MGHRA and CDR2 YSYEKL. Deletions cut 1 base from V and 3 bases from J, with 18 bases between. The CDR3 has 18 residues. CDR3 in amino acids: CASSQVPSEARDTGELFF. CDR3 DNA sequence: TGCGCCAGCAGCCAAGTCCCTAGCGAAGCTCGGGACACCGGGGAGCTGTTTTTT.

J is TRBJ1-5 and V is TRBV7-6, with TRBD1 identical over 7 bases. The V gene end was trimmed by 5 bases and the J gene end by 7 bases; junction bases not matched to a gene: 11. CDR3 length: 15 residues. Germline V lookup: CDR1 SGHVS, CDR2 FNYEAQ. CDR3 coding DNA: TGTGCCAGCAGCGGATACCGGGACAGCGGCCAGCCCCAGCATTTT. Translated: CASSGYRDSGQPQHF.

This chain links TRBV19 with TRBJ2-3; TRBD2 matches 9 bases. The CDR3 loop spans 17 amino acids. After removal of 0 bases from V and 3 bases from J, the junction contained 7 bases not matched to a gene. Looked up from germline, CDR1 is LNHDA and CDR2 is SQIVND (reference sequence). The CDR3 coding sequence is TGTGCCAGTAGTATAGAAAGGGCGGGAGGGCCAACAGATACGCAGTATTTT. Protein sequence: CASSIERAGGPTDTQYF.

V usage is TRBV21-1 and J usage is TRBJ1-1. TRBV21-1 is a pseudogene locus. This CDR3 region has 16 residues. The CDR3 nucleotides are TGTGCCAGCAGCCAGAAGGGGGGAGTTATGAACACTGAAGCTTTCTTT. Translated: CASSQKGGVMNTEAFF.

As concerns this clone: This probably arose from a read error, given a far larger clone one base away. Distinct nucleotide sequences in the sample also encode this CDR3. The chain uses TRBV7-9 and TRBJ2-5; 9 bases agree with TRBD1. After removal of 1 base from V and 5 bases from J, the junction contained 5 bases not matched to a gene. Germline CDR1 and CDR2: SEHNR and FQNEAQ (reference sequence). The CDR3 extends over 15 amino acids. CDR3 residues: CASSLGIQGAETQYF. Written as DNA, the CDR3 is TGTGCCAGCAGCTTAGGAATACAGGGGGCGGAGACCCAGTACTTC.

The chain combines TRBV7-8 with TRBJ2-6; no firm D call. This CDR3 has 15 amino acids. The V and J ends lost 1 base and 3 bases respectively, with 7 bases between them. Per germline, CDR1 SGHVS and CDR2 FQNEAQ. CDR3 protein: CASSLGVSGANVLTF. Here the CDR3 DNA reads TGTGCCAGCAGCTTAGGGGTCAGTGGGGCCAACGTCCTGACTTTC.

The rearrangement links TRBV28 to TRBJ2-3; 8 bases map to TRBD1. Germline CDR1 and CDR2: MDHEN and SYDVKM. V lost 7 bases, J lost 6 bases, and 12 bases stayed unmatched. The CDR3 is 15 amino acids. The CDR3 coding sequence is TGTGCCAGCACCTCTGGACAGGGACTGAGGGATACGCAGTATTTT. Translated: CASTSGQGLRDTQYF.

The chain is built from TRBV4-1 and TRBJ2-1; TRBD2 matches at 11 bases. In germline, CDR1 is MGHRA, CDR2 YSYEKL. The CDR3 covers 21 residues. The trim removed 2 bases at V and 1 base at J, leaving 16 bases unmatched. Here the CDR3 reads CASSQFYSPGLADLSYNEQFF. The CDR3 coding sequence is TGCGCCAGCAGCCAATTCTACTCTCCGGGACTAGCGGACCTTTCCTACAATGAGCAGTTCTTC.

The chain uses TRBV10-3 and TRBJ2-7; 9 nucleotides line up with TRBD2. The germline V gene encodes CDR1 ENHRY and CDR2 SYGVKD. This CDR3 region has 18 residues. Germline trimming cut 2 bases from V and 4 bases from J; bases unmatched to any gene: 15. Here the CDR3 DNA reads TGTGCCATCAGTGAGCCCCCACCTTCGGCGGGAGGGCCTTACGAGCAGTACTTC. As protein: CAISEPPPSAGGPYEQYF.

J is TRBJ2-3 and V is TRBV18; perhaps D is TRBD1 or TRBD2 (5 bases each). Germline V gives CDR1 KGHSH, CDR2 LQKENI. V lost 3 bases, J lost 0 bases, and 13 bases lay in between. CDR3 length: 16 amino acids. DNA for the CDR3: TGTGCCAGCTCACCTCGTCCCGGGACGAGCACAGATACGCAGTATTTT. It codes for CASSPRPGTSTDTQYF.

CDR3 amino acids: CAWSGNPTTTSEQYF. As DNA, the CDR3 is TGTGCCTGGAGTGGAAACCCAACCACCACCTCCGAGCAGTACTTC. The chain couples TRBV30 to TRBJ2-7; no clear D. The CDR3 extends over 15 amino acids. The germline V gene has CDR1 GTSNPN and CDR2 SVGIG (reference sequence). With 1 base removed from V and 6 bases from J, the gap between germline ends came to 19 bases. Based on the CDR3 plus reference TRBV30 and TRBJ2-7, the full variable domain is SQTIHQWPATLVQPVGSPLSLECTVEGTSNPNLYWYRQAAGRGLQLLFYSVGIGQISSEVPQNLSASRPQDRQFILSSKKLLLSDSGFYLCAWSGNPTTTSEQYFGPGTRLTVT.

The CDR3 loop is CASSLDWRAYNEQFF. Written as DNA, the CDR3 is TGTGCCAGCAGCTTAGACTGGCGGGCATACAATGAGCAGTTCTTC. The rearrangement links TRBV11-2 to TRBJ2-1, with a possible D match to TRBD2 (5 bases). Germline V lookup: CDR1 SGHAT, CDR2 FQNNGV. The germline V and J ends were trimmed by 0 bases and 4 bases, with 10 bases remaining between them. The length of the CDR3 is 15 residues.

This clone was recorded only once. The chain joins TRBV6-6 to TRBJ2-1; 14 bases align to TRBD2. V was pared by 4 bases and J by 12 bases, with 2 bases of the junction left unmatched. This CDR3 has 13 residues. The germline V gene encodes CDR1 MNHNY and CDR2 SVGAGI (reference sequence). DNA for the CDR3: TGTGCCAGCAGTTCAGGACTAGCGGGAGGGCAGTTCTTC. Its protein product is CASSSGLAGGQFF.

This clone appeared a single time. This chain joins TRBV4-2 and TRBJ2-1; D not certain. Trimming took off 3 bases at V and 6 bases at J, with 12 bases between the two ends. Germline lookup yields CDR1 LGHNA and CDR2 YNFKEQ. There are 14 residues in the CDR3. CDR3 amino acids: CASSHRTPPNEQFF. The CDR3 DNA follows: TGTGCCAGCAGCCACAGAACCCCTCCCAATGAGCAGTTCTTC.

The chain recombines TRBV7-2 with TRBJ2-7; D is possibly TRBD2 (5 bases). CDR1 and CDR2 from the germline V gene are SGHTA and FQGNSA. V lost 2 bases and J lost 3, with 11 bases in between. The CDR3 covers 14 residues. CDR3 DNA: TGTGCCAGCAGCTTATCGGGTAGCGTCTACGAGCAGTACTTC. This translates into CASSLSGSVYEQYF.

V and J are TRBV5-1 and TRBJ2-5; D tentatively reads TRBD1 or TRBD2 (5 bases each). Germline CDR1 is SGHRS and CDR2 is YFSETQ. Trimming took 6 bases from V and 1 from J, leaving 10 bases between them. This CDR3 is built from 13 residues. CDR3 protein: CASTGTVQETQYF. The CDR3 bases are TGCGCCAGCACCGGGACCGTCCAAGAGACCCAGTACTTC.

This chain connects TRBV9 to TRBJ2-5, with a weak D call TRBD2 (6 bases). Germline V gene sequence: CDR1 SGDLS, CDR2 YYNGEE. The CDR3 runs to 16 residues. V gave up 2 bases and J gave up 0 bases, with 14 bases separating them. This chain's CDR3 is CASSVIPGGHQETQYF. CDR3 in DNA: TGTGCCAGCAGCGTCATTCCCGGGGGACACCAAGAGACCCAGTACTTC.

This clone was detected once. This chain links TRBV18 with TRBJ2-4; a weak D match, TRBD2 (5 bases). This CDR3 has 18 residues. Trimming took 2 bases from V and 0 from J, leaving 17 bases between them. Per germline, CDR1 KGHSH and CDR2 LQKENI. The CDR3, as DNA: TGTGCCAGCTCACCAGACGAGGGTCCCACACTAGCCAAAAACATTCAGTACTTC. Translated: CASSPDEGPTLAKNIQYF.

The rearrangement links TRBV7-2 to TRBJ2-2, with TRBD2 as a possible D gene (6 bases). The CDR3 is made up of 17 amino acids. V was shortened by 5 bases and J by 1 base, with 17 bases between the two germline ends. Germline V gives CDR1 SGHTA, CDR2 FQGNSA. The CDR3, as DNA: TGTGCCAGCAGCCTCCCCAGGGATAGCGGGAACACCGGGGAGCTGTTTTTT. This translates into CASSLPRDSGNTGELFF.

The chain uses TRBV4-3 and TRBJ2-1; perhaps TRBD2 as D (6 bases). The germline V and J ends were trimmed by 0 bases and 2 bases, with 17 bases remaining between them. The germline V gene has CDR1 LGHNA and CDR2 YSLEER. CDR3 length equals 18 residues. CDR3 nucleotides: TGCGCCAGCAGCCAAGATCCGGCGGGATACTCGGCCTACAATGAGCAGTTCTTC. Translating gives CASSQDPAGYSAYNEQFF.

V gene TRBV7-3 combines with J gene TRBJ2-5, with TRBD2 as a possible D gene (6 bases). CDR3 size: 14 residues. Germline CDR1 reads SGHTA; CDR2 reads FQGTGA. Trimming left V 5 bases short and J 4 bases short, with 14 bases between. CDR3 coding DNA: TGTGCCAGCAGCCCCTTGGGAGGAGTAGAGACCCAGTACTTC. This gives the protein CASSPLGGVETQYF.

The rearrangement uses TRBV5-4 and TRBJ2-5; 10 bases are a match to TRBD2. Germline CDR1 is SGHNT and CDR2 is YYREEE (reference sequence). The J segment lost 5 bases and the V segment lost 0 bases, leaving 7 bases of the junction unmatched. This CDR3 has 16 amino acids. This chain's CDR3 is CASSLALAGVRETQYF. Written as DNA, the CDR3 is TGTGCCAGCAGCTTGGCCCTAGCGGGAGTGAGGGAGACCCAGTACTTC.

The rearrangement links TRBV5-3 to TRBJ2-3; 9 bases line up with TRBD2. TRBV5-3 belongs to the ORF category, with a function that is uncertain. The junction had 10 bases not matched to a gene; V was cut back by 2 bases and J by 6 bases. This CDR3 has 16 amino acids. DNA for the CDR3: TGTGCCAGAAGCTTAGGCCTAGCGGGACCACAGGATACGCAGTATTTT. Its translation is CARSLGLAGPQDTQYF.

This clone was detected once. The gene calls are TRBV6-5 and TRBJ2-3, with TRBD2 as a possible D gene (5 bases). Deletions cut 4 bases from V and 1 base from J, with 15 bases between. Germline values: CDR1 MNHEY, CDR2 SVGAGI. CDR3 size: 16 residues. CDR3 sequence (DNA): TGTGCCAGCAGTTCCCTCCGGTGGCGGGGCACAGATACGCAGTATTTT. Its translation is CASSSLRWRGTDTQYF.

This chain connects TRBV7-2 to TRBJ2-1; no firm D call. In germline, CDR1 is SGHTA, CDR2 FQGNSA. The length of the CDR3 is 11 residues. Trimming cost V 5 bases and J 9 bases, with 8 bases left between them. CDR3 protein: CASSTRGEQFF. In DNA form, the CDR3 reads TGTGCCAGCAGCACCCGAGGTGAGCAGTTCTTC.

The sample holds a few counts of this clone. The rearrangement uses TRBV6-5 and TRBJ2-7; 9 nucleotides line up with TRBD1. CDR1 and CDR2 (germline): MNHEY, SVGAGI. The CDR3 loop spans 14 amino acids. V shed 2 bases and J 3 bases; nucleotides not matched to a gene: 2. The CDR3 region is CASSYGQGSYEQYF. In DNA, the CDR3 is TGTGCCAGCAGTTACGGACAGGGGAGCTACGAGCAGTACTTC.

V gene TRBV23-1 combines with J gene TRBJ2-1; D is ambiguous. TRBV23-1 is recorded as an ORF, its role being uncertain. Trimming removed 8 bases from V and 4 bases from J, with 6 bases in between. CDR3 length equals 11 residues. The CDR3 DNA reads TGCGCCAGCGGGGATTACAATGAGCAGTTCTTC. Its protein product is CASGDYNEQFF.

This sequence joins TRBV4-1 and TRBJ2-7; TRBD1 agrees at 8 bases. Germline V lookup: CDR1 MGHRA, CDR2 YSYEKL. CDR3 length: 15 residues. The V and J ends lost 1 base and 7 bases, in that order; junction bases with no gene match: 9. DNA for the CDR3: TGCGCCAGCAGCCAAGGGATCGACAGGGGATGGGAGCAGTACTTC. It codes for CASSQGIDRGWEQYF.

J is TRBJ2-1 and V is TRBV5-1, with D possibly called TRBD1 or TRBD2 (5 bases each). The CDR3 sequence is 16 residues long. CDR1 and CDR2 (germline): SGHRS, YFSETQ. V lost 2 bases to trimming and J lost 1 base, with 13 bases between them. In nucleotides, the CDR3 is TGCGCCAGCAGCTTCCGGGACCCGCGTTCCTACAATGAGCAGTTCTTC. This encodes CASSFRDPRSYNEQFF.

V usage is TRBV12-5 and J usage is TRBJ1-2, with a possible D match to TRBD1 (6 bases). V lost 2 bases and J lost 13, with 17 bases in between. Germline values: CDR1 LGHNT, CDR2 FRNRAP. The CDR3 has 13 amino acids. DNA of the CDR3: TGTGCTAGTGGTTTGTATCGGGACACCGGTAGCACCTTC. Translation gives CASGLYRDTGSTF.